This paragraph reports one TCR beta chain. The target antigen is unknown. The sample belongs to a study of cytomegalovirus exposure and HLA in healthy donors. Study results and caveats: Immune exposure information comprised only CMV serostatus.

Researchers ran the PCR with 60 Vbeta and 13 Jbeta primers. Method: immunoSEQ multiplex PCR; TCRdb's copy keeps in-frame clones and lacks some. The sample consists of tens of thousands of clones, over 70% of them appearing once. Trimming removed 4 bases from V and 0 bases from J, with 9 bases in between. The CDR3 is 14 amino acids. Germline V gene sequence: CDR1 SGHRS, CDR2 YFSETQ. The chain links TRBV5-1 to TRBJ2-3; D gene unclear. This sequence was found in a woman aged 40 to 50 in good health and CMV-seronegative. The sample taken for sequencing was PBMCs. The CDR3 is CASSSVGSTDTQYF. In DNA form, the CDR3 reads TGCGCCAGCAGCAGCGTCGGGAGCACAGATACGCAGTATTTT.